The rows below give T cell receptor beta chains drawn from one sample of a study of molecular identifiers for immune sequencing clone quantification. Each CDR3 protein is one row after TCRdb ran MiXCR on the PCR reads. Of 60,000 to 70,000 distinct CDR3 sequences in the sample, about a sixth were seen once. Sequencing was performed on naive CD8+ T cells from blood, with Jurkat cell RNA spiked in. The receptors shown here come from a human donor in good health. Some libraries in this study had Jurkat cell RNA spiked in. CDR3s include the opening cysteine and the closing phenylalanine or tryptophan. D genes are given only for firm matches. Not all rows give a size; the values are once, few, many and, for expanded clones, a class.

CDR3: CASSSSSLSSYNEQFF
DNA: TGTGCCAGCAGTTCCTCTTCTCTTAGCTCCTACAATGAGCAGTTCTTC
size: NA
D: NA
J: TRBJ2-1
V: TRBV6-5

CDR3: CASSDTGELFF
DNA: TGTGCCAGCAGCGATACCGGGGAGCTGTTTTTT
size: NA
D: NA
J: TRBJ2-2
V: TRBV9

CDR3: CASSFPGRTNTGELFF
DNA: TGTGCCAGCAGCTTTCCGGGACGTACGAACACCGGGGAGCTGTTTTTT
size: NA
D: NA
J: TRBJ2-2
V: TRBV11-2

CDR3: CASSLGALKDTQYF
DNA: TGTGCCAGCAGCTTAGGCGCCCTAAAAGATACGCAGTATTTT
size: NA
D: NA
J: TRBJ2-3
V: TRBV13

CDR3: CASTPSVYNSPLHF
DNA: TGTGCCAGCACCCCGAGTGTGTATAATTCACCCCTCCACTTT
size: NA
D: NA
J: TRBJ1-6
V: TRBV27

CDR3: CASSLPLGTEAFF
DNA: TGTGCCAGCAGCTTACCGCTCGGGACTGAAGCTTTCTTT
size: many
D: NA
J: TRBJ1-1
V: TRBV7-9

CDR3: CASSSTGEQYF
DNA: TGTGCCAGCAGCTCCACCGGCGAGCAGTACTTC
size: many
D: NA
J: TRBJ2-7
V: TRBV7-9

CDR3: CASSLGLAAYEQCF
DNA: TGTGCCAGTAGTCTCGGACTAGCCGCCTACGAGCAGTGCTTC
size: NA
D: TRBD2
J: TRBJ2-7
V: TRBV19

CDR3: CASSLRGAGGSYEQYF
DNA: TGTGCCAGCAGCTTAAGAGGCGCGGGAGGTTCCTACGAGCAGTACTTC
size: many
D: TRBD2
J: TRBJ2-7
V: TRBV7-8

CDR3: CSARSPDSYNEQFF
DNA: TGCAGTGCTAGATCCCCGGACTCCTACAATGAGCAGTTCTTC
size: many
D: NA
J: TRBJ2-1
V: TRBV20-1

CDR3: CSAEAAGEQYF
DNA: TGCAGTGCGGAGGCGGCCGGCGAGCAGTACTTC
size: many
D: NA
J: TRBJ2-7
V: TRBV20-1

CDR3: CASSSSFGGQGAAGTDTQYF
DNA: TGTGCCAGCAGCTCCTCCTTCGGGGGACAGGGGGCGGCAGGCACAGATACGCAGTATTTT
size: few
D: TRBD1
J: TRBJ2-3
V: TRBV11-3

CDR3: CSAGDQGLNEQFF
DNA: TGCAGTGCAGGGGACCAGGGGCTGAATGAGCAGTTCTTC
size: many
D: NA
J: TRBJ2-1
V: TRBV20-1

CDR3: CSARDYQRDALAQYF
DNA: TGCAGTGCTAGAGATTACCAGCGGGACGCCTTAGCGCAGTACTTC
size: many
D: TRBD2
J: TRBJ2-7
V: TRBV20-1

CDR3: CASTHLRPDRIQETQYF
DNA: TGTGCCAGCACCCATCTGAGGCCGGACAGGATCCAAGAGACCCAGTACTTC
size: few
D: TRBD1
J: TRBJ2-5
V: TRBV6-2/TRBV6-3

CDR3: CASSEGDSYEQYF
DNA: TGTGCCAGCAGCGAGGGGGACTCCTACGAGCAGTACTTC
size: NA
D: NA
J: TRBJ2-7
V: TRBV7-9

CDR3: CASSLVLPFYGYTF
DNA: TGTGCCAGCAGCTTGGTCCTACCATTCTATGGCTACACCTTC
size: many
D: NA
J: TRBJ1-2
V: TRBV7-9

CDR3: CSARELGQGNSEQFF
DNA: TGCAGTGCTAGAGAGTTAGGACAGGGGAACAGTGAGCAGTTCTTC
size: few
D: TRBD1
J: TRBJ2-1
V: TRBV20-1